The sequence of this T cell receptor beta chain was determined in a study of T cell responses to AZD1222 COVID-19 vaccine. CDR3 length: 15 amino acids. Trimming took off 6 bases at V and 0 bases at J, with 15 bases between the two ends. Germline CDR1 and CDR2: SQVTM and ANQGSEA. Here immunoSEQ multiplex PCR was the method, and the copy in TCRdb shows in-frame clones only, minus some. This table holds 55,000 to 75,000 clones, 85% found once. The clonotype comes from an adult in good health. The V call is TRBV29-1, the J call TRBJ2-1, with a weak D call TRBD2 (5 bases). The sample consisted of peripheral blood, taken on day 0 of AZD1222 vaccination. This CDR3 is CSVEDGKSSYNEQFF. Here the CDR3 DNA reads TGCAGCGTCGAGGACGGGAAGAGCTCCTACAATGAGCAGTTCTTC.